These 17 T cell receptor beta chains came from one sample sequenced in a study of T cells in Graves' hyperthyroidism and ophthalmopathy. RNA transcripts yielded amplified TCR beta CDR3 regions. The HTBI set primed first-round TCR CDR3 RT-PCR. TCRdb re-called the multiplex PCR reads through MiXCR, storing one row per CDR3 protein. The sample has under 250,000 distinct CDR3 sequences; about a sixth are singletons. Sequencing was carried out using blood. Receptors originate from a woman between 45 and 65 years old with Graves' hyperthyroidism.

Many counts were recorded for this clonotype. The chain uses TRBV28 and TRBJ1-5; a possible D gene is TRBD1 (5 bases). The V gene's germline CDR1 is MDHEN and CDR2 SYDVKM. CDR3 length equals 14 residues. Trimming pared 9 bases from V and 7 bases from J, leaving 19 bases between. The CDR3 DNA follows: TGTGCCAGTCTCTCAGGGTCCATATCGCAGCCCCAGCATTTT. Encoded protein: CASLSGSISQPQHF.

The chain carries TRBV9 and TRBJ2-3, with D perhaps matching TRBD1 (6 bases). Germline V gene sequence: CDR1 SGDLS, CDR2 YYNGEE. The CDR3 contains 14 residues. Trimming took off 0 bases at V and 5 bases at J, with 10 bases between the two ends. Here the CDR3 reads CASSVAGDVDTQYF. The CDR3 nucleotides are TGTGCCAGCAGCGTAGCAGGGGATGTAGATACGCAGTATTTT. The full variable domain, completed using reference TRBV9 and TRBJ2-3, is DSGVTQTPKHLITATGQRVTLRCSPRSGDLSVYWYQQSLDQGLQFLIQYYNGEERAKGNILERFSAQQFPDLHSELNLSSLELGDSALYFCASSVAGDVDTQYFGPGTRLTVL.

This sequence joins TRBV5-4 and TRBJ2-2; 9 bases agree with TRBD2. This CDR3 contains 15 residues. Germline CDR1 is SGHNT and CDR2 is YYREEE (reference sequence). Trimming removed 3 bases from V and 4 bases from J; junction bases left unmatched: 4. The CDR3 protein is CASSWSGRSTGELFF. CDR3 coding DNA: TGTGCCAGCAGCTGGAGCGGGAGGTCCACCGGGGAGCTGTTTTTT.

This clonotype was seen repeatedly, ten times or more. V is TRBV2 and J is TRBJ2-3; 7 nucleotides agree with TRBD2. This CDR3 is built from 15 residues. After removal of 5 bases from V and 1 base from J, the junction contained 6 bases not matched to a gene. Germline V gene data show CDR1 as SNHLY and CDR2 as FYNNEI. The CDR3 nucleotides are TGTGCCAGCAGTTTTCTAGCGGAGGGCACAGATACGCAGTATTTT. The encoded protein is CASSFLAEGTDTQYF.

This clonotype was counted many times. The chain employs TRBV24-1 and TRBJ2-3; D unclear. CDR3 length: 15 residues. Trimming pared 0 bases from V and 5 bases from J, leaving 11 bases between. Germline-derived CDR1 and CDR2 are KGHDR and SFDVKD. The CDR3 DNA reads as TGTGCCACCAGTGATTTGAGAGGTTCGGTAGATACGCAGTATTTT. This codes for CATSDLRGSVDTQYF.

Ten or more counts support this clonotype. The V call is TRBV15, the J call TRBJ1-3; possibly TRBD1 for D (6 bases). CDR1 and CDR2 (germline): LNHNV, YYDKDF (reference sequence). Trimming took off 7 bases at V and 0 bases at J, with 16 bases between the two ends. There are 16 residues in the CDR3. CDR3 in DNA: TGTGCCACCAACAAGGACAGAATCAGCTCTGGAAACACCATATATTTT. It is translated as CATNKDRISSGNTIYF.

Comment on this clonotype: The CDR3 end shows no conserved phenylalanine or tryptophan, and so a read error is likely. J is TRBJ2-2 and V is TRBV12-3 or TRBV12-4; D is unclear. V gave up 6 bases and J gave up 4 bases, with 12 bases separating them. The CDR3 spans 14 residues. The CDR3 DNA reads TGTGCCAGCAGAGCCCCAGAATCCACCGGGGAGCTGTTTTCT. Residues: CASRAPESTGELFS.

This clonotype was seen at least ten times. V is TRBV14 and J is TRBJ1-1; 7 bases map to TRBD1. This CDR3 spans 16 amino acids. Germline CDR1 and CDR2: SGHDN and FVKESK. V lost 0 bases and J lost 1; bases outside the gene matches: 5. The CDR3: CASSQEPGQQNTEAFF. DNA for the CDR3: TGTGCCAGCAGCCAAGAACCGGGACAGCAGAACACTGAAGCTTTCTTT.

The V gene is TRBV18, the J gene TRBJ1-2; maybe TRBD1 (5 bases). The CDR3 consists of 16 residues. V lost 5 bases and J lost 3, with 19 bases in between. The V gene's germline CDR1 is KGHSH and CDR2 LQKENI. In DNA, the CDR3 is TGTGCCAGCTCATCTTCGACAGAGCCCGGGGACTATGGCTACACCTTC. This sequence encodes CASSSSTEPGDYGYTF.

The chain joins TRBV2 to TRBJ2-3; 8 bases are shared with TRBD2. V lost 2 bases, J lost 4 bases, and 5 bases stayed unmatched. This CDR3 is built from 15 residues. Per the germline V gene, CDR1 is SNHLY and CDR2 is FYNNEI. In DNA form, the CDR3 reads TGTGCCAGCAGTGAAAATCCGGGACTAGCAGATACGCAGTATTTT. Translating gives CASSENPGLADTQYF.

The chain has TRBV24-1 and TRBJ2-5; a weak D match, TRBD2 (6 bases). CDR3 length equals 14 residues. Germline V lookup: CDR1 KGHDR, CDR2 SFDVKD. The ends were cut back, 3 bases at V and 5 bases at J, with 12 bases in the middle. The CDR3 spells CATSDGTLLETQYF. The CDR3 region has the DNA TGTGCCACCAGTGATGGGACTCTTCTGGAGACCCAGTACTTC.

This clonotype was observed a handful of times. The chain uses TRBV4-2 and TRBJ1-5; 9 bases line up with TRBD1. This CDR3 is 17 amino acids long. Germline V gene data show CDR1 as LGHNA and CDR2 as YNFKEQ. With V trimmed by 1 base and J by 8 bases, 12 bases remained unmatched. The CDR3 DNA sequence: TGTGCCAGCAGCCAAGCCACTTCCGGGACAGGGATGGAGCCCCAGCATTTT. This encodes CASSQATSGTGMEPQHF.

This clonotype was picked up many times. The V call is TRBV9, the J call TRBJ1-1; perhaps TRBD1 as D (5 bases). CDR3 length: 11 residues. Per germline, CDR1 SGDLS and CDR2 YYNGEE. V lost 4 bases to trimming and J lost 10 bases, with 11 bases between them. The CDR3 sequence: CASSSHQGAFF. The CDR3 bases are TGTGCCAGCAGCTCTCACCAGGGAGCTTTCTTT.

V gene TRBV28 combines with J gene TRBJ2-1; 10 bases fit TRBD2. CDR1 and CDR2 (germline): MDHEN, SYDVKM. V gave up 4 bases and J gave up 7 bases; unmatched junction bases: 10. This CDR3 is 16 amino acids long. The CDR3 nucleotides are TGTGCCAGCAGTTCACAAGCGGGAGGGCCCCAGAATGAGCAGTTCTTC. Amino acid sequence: CASSSQAGGPQNEQFF.

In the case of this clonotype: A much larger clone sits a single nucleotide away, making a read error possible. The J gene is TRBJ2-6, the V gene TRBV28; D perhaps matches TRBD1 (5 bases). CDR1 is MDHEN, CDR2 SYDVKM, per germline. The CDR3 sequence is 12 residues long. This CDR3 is CASCPGANVLAF. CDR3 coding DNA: TGTGCCAGCTGCCCTGGGGCCAACGTCCTGGCTTTC.

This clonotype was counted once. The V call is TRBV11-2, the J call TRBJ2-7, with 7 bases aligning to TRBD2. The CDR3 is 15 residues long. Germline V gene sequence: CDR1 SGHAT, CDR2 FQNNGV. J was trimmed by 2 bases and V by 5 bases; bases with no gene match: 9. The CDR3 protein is CASSHRRGDAYEQYF. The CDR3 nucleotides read TGTGCCAGCAGCCACCGTCGGGGGGACGCCTACGAGCAGTACTTC. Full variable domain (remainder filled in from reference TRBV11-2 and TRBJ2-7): EAGVAQSPRYKIIEKRQSVAFWCNPISGHATLYWYQQILGQGPKLLIQFQNNGVVDDSQLPKDRFSAERLKGVDSTLKIQPAKLEDSAVYLCASSHRRGDAYEQYFGPGTRLTVT.

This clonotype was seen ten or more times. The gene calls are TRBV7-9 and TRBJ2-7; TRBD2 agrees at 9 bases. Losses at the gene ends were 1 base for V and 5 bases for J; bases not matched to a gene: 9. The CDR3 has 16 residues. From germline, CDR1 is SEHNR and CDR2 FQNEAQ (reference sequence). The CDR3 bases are TGTGCCAGCAGCTTAGTGGCGGGAGGGCCTTTTCACGAGCAGTACTTC. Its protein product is CASSLVAGGPFHEQYF. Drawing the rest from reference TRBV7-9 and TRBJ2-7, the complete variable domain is DTGVSQNPRHKITKRGQNVTFRCDPISEHNRLYWYRQTLGQGPEFLTYFQNEAQLEKSRLLSDRFSAERPKGSFSTLEIQRTEQGDSAMYLCASSLVAGGPFHEQYFGPGTRLTVT.